This T cell receptor (beta chain) emerged from a study of cytomegalovirus exposure and HLA in healthy donors. Researchers ran the PCR with 60 Vbeta and 13 Jbeta primers. Clones were read by immunoSEQ multiplex PCR, and TCRdb kept only the in-frame ones, dropping some. Of about 100,000 clones in the sample, approximately 72% were seen once. General study results and limits: A few CMV-associated chains were confirmed in vitro to be specific for CMV antigens.

On this clone itself: Its specificity is not known.

The germline V gene encodes CDR1 SQVTM and CDR2 ANQGSEA. This CDR3 is built from 15 residues. V lost 5 bases to trimming and J lost 6 bases; unmatched junction nucleotides: 6. The chain carries TRBV29-1 and TRBJ2-2; 13 bases are shared with TRBD2. Sequences were obtained from PBMCs. This TCR was sampled from a man aged 35-49 years in good health and CMV-seropositive. In DNA, the CDR3 is TGCAGCGTTTTAAAGGGACTAGCGGGGTCCGGGGAGCTGTTTTTT. Encoded protein: CSVLKGLAGSGELFF.